Described below is a single T cell receptor beta chain sequence and its context. Antigen specificity is unknown. The sample belongs to a study of shared clonotypes between healthy human individuals. The CDR3 runs 14 residues. The germline gives CDR1 KGHSH, CDR2 LQKENI. V shed 3 bases, J shed 9 bases, and the junction held 8 bases outside the gene matches. Nashville, Tennessee was home to all donors, each a Caucasian adult. Genomic DNA from unsorted samples was obtained from around 93 million PBMCs (per sample). Study observations and caveats: Represented diversity (both genetic and exposure-history) was limited by the small number of donors.

As handled by the study authors: Because ImmunoSEQ provided only junction sequences with no quality scores, the filtering differed. Sequencing was performed with immunoSEQ multiplex PCR; in TCRdb, only in-frame clones are kept and a portion is missing. V, J and clone size were drawn from that table, and D and trimming were deduced from the DNA. The data hold about 490,000 clones, with 79% observed a single time. This chain joins TRBV18 and TRBJ2-7; 10 bases line up with TRBD2. The TCR comes from a woman aged 35 to 49 in good health. Some clones in this sample may be carry-over from other donors' samples. The sample consisted of PBMCs. CDR3 bases: TGTGCCAGCTCACCCGGGACTAGCGTCGGTGCGCAGTACTTC. This codes for CASSPGTSVGAQYF.